Shown below are 29 T cell receptor beta chains from a single sample sequenced in a study of blood T cell repertoires in COVID-19. TCRdb keeps only in-frame clones here, not all; method: immunoSEQ multiplex PCR. Counted here are more than 250,000 clones, around 86% occurring once; the ten biggest clones make up 2.6%. Specimen: PBMCs or T cells enriched from blood (not recorded which). Receptor source: a young woman who had recovered from COVID-19.

The J gene is TRBJ2-7, the V gene TRBV7-2; 9 positions agree with TRBD2. The germline gives CDR1 SGHTA, CDR2 FQGNSA. The CDR3 contains 15 residues. Trimming took 1 base from V and 1 from J; bases not matched to a gene: 2. CDR3 sequence (DNA): TGTGCCAGCAGCTTAGGACTAGCGGAATCCTACGAGCAGTACTTC. Translated, it gives CASSLGLAESYEQYF.

The V call is TRBV19, the J call TRBJ1-2, with a weak D call TRBD1 (6 bases). This CDR3 spans 15 amino acids. Between the trimmed V and J ends, which lost 4 bases and 2 bases, there was a span of 14 bases. Germline V CDR1 and CDR2: LNHDA, SQIVND (reference sequence). The CDR3 region has the DNA TGTGCCAGTAGTAGGTTTACAGGGCCCAACTATGGCTACACCTTC. It translates to CASSRFTGPNYGYTF.

The gene calls are TRBV28 and TRBJ1-3; TRBD1 agrees at 12 bases. Germline V CDR1 and CDR2: MDHEN, SYDVKM. CDR3 size: 18 residues. The trim removed 6 bases at V and 2 bases at J, leaving 11 bases unmatched. The CDR3 region is CASRAGQGATAPGNTIYF. The CDR3 coding sequence is TGTGCCAGCAGGGCGGGACAGGGGGCTACCGCCCCTGGAAACACCATATATTTT.

The chain couples TRBV5-6 to TRBJ1-3; TRBD1 matches 10 bases. Losses at the gene ends were 4 bases for V and 0 bases for J; bases not matched to a gene: 1. Germline V gene sequence: CDR1 SGHDT, CDR2 YYEEEE. The CDR3 sequence is 15 residues long. Here the CDR3 reads CASSRDRGSGNTIYF. DNA for the CDR3: TGTGCCAGCAGCCGGGACAGGGGCTCTGGAAACACCATATATTTT.

The chain combines TRBV5-1 with TRBJ1-2; 7 bases map to TRBD1. The CDR3 spans 15 residues. The germline V gene encodes CDR1 SGHRS and CDR2 YFSETQ. V was clipped by 2 bases and J by 0 bases; unmatched bases: 4. CDR3 in amino acids: CASSFTGDTNYGYTF. CDR3 in DNA: TGCGCCAGCAGCTTTACAGGGGACACTAACTATGGCTACACCTTC.

V and J are TRBV25-1 and TRBJ1-1; D remains unclear. The V gene lost 3 bases and the J gene lost 1 base, with 6 bases spanning the gap. Germline values: CDR1 MGHDK, CDR2 SYGVNS. This CDR3 comprises 13 residues. The CDR3 protein is CASSDGRNTEAFF. CDR3 nucleotides: TGTGCCAGCAGTGACGGGAGGAACACTGAAGCTTTCTTT.

This rearrangement joins TRBV11-2 to TRBJ2-5, with D perhaps TRBD2 (6 bases). Trimming shortened V by 5 bases and J by 3 bases, and 22 bases separated the two germline ends. CDR1 and CDR2 (germline): SGHAT, FQNNGV. This CDR3 has 17 amino acids. As DNA, the CDR3 is TGTGCCAGCAGCGGATACTCTGGGCCTAGCGTAGAAGAGACCCAGTACTTC. This translates into CASSGYSGPSVEETQYF.

This sequence joins TRBV7-2 and TRBJ2-3; no definite D call. The V gene lost 5 bases and the J gene lost 2 bases, with 11 bases spanning the gap. CDR3 length equals 14 residues. Germline V gene lookup returns CDR1 SGHTA and CDR2 FQGNSA. CDR3 residues: CASSPPRFTDTQYF. In nucleotides, the CDR3 is TGTGCCAGCAGCCCCCCTAGGTTCACAGATACGCAGTATTTT.

This chain links TRBV6-4 with TRBJ2-1; weak D call: TRBD2 (6 bases). Germline V CDR1 and CDR2: MRHNA, SNTAGT. V lost 0 bases and J 9 bases, leaving 12 bases between the germline ends. This CDR3 region has 14 residues. The CDR3 region has the DNA TGTGCCAGCAGTGACTCGGGAGGAGCTGGTGAGCAGTTCTTC. Amino acid sequence: CASSDSGGAGEQFF.

The chain uses TRBV7-9 and TRBJ2-7; 11 bases fit TRBD2. Germline CDR1 SEHNR, CDR2 FQNEAQ (reference sequence). CDR3 length equals 15 residues. V trimming: 5 bases; J trimming: 3 bases; junction bases outside the gene matches: 6. The CDR3 DNA sequence: TGTGCCAGCAGCGAGCTAGCGGGAGGCGGCTACGAGCAGTACTTC. Protein product: CASSELAGGGYEQYF.

The rearrangement joins TRBV9 to TRBJ2-6; unclear D gene. Germline CDR1 reads SGDLS; CDR2 reads YYNGEE. The CDR3 is 15 amino acids. The germline V and J ends were trimmed by 0 bases and 0 bases, with 4 bases remaining between them. The CDR3 nucleotides are TGTGCCAGCAGCGTAGTGTACTCTGGGGCCAACGTCCTGACTTTC. Protein: CASSVVYSGANVLTF.

The J gene is TRBJ1-4, the V gene TRBV6-5, with a possible D match to TRBD1 (5 bases). The V gene's germline CDR1 is MNHEY and CDR2 SVGAGI. V was clipped by 6 bases and J by 6 bases, with 14 bases between them. This CDR3 comprises 14 residues. CDR3: CASSWGNADEKLFF. The CDR3, as DNA: TGTGCCAGCAGCTGGGGCAACGCGGATGAAAAACTGTTTTTT.

The V gene is TRBV2, the J gene TRBJ2-6; TRBD1 is a possible D gene (6 bases). V gave up 10 bases and J gave up 0 bases, with 28 bases separating them. The CDR3 length is 20 residues. Germline V CDR1 and CDR2: SNHLY, FYNNEI. The CDR3 sequence is CATLIQQNRAASSGANVLTF. The CDR3 DNA is TGTGCCACCCTGATCCAACAAAACAGGGCAGCCAGCTCTGGGGCCAACGTCCTGACTTTC.

This chain links TRBV7-8 with TRBJ2-2, with 11 bases aligning to TRBD2. With 5 bases clipped from V and 1 base from J, the junction kept 12 bases outside the gene matches. Germline CDR1 SGHVS, CDR2 FQNEAQ. The CDR3 spans 19 residues. CDR3 DNA: TGTGCCAGCAGCCTGTTCCTAGCGGGGGGACTACAGAACACCGGGGAGCTGTTTTTT. Its protein is CASSLFLAGGLQNTGELFF. The whole variable domain, remainder taken from reference TRBV7-8 and TRBJ2-2, is GAGVSQSPRYKVAKRGQDVALRCDPISGHVSLFWYQQALGQGPEFLTYFQNEAQLDKSGLPSDRFFAERPEGSVSTLKIQRTQQEDSAVYLCASSLFLAGGLQNTGELFFGEGSRLTVL.

CDR3 nucleotide sequence: TGTGCCAGCAGTCTAAGACAGGGTCACACTGAAGCTTTCTTT. Its protein product is CASSLRQGHTEAFF. The chain combines TRBV27 with TRBJ1-1, with TRBD1 identical over 7 bases. Germline CDR1 reads MNHEY; CDR2 reads SMNVEV (reference sequence). Trimming took 5 bases from V and 3 from J; bases not matched to a gene: 6. This CDR3 is built from 14 residues.

The chain recombines TRBV9 with TRBJ2-6; 7 positions agree with TRBD1. Trimming took 1 base from V and 5 from J; bases not matched to a gene: 6. Germline CDR1 is SGDLS and CDR2 is YYNGEE. The CDR3 consists of 16 residues. CDR3 DNA: TGTGCCAGCAGCGTACCCGGGACAGCCCGGGCCAACGTCCTGACTTTC. The encoded protein is CASSVPGTARANVLTF.

The chain links TRBV27 to TRBJ1-5; 10 bases line up with TRBD1. The length of the CDR3 is 13 residues. J gave up 9 bases and V 5 bases, and 4 bases lay outside the gene matches. Germline CDR1 reads MNHEY; CDR2 reads SMNVEV (reference sequence). CDR3 sequence: CASSGTGDGPQHF. CDR3 DNA sequence: TGTGCCAGCAGTGGGACAGGGGACGGGCCCCAGCATTTT.

The chain links TRBV12-3 or TRBV12-4 to TRBJ1-1; the D is unclear. V lost 4 bases and J 2 bases, leaving 8 bases between the germline ends. CDR3 size: 13 residues. The CDR3 DNA sequence: TGTGCCAGCAGTTATACAGAAAACACTGAAGCTTTCTTT. Translation gives CASSYTENTEAFF.

The chain has TRBV19 and TRBJ2-7; TRBD2 matches 8 bases. CDR1 is LNHDA, CDR2 SQIVND, per germline (reference sequence). The CDR3 extends over 14 amino acids. After removal of 5 bases from V and 4 bases from J, the junction contained 7 bases not matched to a gene. This CDR3 reads CASSSGGSRYEQYF. The CDR3 DNA reads TGTGCCAGTAGTTCGGGAGGGAGTCGGTACGAGCAGTACTTC.

The chain couples TRBV27 to TRBJ2-1, with 8 bases identical to TRBD2. V lost 3 bases to trimming and J lost 6 bases; unmatched junction nucleotides: 13. Germline V gene sequence: CDR1 MNHEY, CDR2 SMNVEV (reference sequence). CDR3 length equals 17 residues. The CDR3 coding sequence is TGTGCCAGCAGTTTTTCGGGGGGGGCCCACTGGCCCAATGAGCAGTTCTTC. As protein: CASSFSGGAHWPNEQFF.

The chain is built from TRBV7-3 and TRBJ2-7; 11 bases are shared with TRBD2. The CDR3 has 16 amino acids. J gave up 0 bases and V 4 bases, and 5 bases lay outside the gene matches. Germline V lookup: CDR1 SGHTA, CDR2 FQGTGA. CDR3 DNA sequence: TGTGCCAGCAGCTCCGGGACTAGCGGAATCTCCTACGAGCAGTACTTC. As protein: CASSSGTSGISYEQYF.

The chain employs TRBV7-9 and TRBJ2-2; 8 nucleotides line up with TRBD1. CDR1 and CDR2 (germline): SEHNR, FQNEAQ (reference sequence). V lost 5 bases, J lost 6 bases, and 5 bases stayed unmatched. The CDR3 extends over 14 amino acids. Here the CDR3 reads CASSEDRDPGELFF. CDR3 nucleotides: TGTGCCAGCAGCGAGGACAGGGATCCCGGGGAGCTGTTTTTT.

This clone was seen a few times. The genes are TRBV5-6 and TRBJ2-5, with a tentative D call TRBD2 (5 bases). The germline CDR1 and CDR2 sequences are SGHDT and YYEEEE. V lost 0 bases and J 1 base, leaving 10 bases between the germline ends. This CDR3 is built from 15 residues. The CDR3 DNA reads TGTGCCAGCAGCTTGGCGGGAATTGGCCAAGAGACCCAGTACTTC. Protein sequence: CASSLAGIGQETQYF.

V and J are TRBV10-3 and TRBJ2-7; TRBD2 agrees at 8 bases. This CDR3 comprises 13 residues. Germline V gene lookup returns CDR1 ENHRY and CDR2 SYGVKD. J was trimmed by 6 bases and V by 4 bases; bases with no gene match: 5. The CDR3 region has the DNA TGTGCCATCAGTGGGGCGGGGGGCGGCGAGCAGTACTTC. It is translated as CAISGAGGGEQYF.

This chain joins TRBV5-1 and TRBJ2-5; no clear D gene. Per the germline V gene, CDR1 is SGHRS and CDR2 is YFSETQ. CDR3 length: 17 amino acids. V lost 6 bases and J lost 2, with 23 bases in between. CDR3 DNA: TGCGCCAGCACCCCATTTCCGGGTTCGCCCATTCAAGAGACCCAGTACTTC. This translates into CASTPFPGSPIQETQYF.

The V gene is TRBV27, the J gene TRBJ1-1; possible D gene TRBD1, 5 bases. The CDR3 is 14 amino acids. CDR1 is MNHEY, CDR2 SMNVEV, per germline (reference sequence). Trimming removed 5 bases from V and 0 bases from J, with 10 bases in between. The CDR3 sequence is CASSGDSMNTEAFF. DNA for the CDR3: TGTGCCAGCAGTGGGGACTCTATGAACACTGAAGCTTTCTTT.

J is TRBJ1-2 and V is TRBV12-3 or TRBV12-4; no definite D call. V was shortened by 3 bases and J by 8 bases, with 10 bases between the two germline ends. This CDR3 contains 12 residues. CDR3 coding DNA: TGTGCCAGCAGTTTTCGGAGGAGGGGCTACACCTTC. This sequence encodes CASSFRRRGYTF.

The chain recombines TRBV7-9 with TRBJ1-1, with D possibly matching TRBD1 (5 bases). This CDR3 is 16 amino acids long. Germline lookup yields CDR1 SEHNR and CDR2 FQNEAQ (reference sequence). Trimming left V 4 bases short and J 5 bases short, with 20 bases between. The CDR3 spells CASSSPGGAQDTEAFF. DNA for the CDR3: TGTGCCAGCAGCTCCCCGGGCGGGGCCCAGGATACTGAAGCTTTCTTT.

This chain links TRBV2 with TRBJ2-7, with 8 bases lining up with TRBD2. V was clipped by 6 bases and J by 5 bases; unmatched bases: 9. Germline V CDR1 and CDR2: SNHLY, FYNNEI. The CDR3 sequence is 14 residues long. The CDR3 DNA sequence: TGTGCCAGCAGCCCTAGCGGGTTCTTCGACGAGCAGTACTTC. Protein sequence: CASSPSGFFDEQYF.